The TCR beta chain described here comes from a study of T cell responses to AZD1222 COVID-19 vaccine. Study outcomes and limitations: Two AZD1222 administrations were followed by greater Spike-specific TCR breadth and depth.

Worth noting for this clone: Its antigen is not known.

From germline, CDR1 is SGHAT and CDR2 FQDESV (reference sequence). Deletions cut 3 bases from V and 5 bases from J, with 10 bases between. The CDR3 loop spans 14 amino acids. The data were produced by immunoSEQ multiplex PCR, yet TCRdb's version contains in-frame clones alone and is incomplete. The sample contains 160,000 or so clones, around nine tenths of which appear only once. Specimen: peripheral blood, collected on day 0 of AZD1222 vaccination. This clonotype was sampled from an adult in good health. This chain uses TRBV11-1 with TRBJ2-2; tentatively, D is TRBD1 (6 bases). The CDR3 region has the DNA TGTGCCAGCAGCTTTTCAGGGGATACCGGGGAGCTGTTTTTT. Translating it yields CASSFSGDTGELFF.